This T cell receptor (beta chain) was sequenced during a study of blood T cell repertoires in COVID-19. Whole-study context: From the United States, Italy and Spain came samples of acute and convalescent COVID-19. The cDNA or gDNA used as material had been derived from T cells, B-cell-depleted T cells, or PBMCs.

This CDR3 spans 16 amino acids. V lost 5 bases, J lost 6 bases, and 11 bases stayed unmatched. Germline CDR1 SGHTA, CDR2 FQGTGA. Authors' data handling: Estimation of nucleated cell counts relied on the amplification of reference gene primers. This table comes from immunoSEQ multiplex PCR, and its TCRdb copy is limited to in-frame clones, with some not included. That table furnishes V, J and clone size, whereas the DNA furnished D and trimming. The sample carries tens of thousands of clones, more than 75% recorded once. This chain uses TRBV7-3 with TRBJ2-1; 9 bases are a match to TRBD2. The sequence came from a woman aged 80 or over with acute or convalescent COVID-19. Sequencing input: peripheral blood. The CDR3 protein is CASSPTGTSIANEQFF. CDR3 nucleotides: TGTGCCAGCAGCCCCACCGGGACTAGCATCGCCAATGAGCAGTTCTTC.